The 2 T cell receptor beta chains in this list originate from one sample, sequenced in a study of cytomegalovirus exposure and HLA in healthy donors. Assay: immunoSEQ multiplex PCR; the TCRdb copy retains only in-frame clones and omits some. The repertoire holds a few hundred thousand clones, with over 75% as singletons. The sequencing sample was made of PBMCs. These receptors originate from a young woman in good health and CMV-seronegative.

The V and J genes are TRBV28 and TRBJ1-5; possible D gene TRBD1, 5 bases. The CDR3 has 13 residues. V dropped 4 bases and J dropped 6 bases, with 10 bases sitting between them. Germline V lookup: CDR1 MDHEN, CDR2 SYDVKM. The CDR3 reads CASSSGGVQPQHF. The DNA of the CDR3 is TGTGCCAGCAGTTCGGGGGGGGTTCAGCCCCAGCATTTT. Supplemented by reference TRBV28 and TRBJ1-5, the full variable domain reads DVKVTQSSRYLVKRTGEKVFLECVQDMDHENMFWYRQDPGLGLRLIYFSYDVKMKEKGDIPEGYSVSREKKERFSLILESASTNQTSMYLCASSSGGVQPQHFGDGTRLSIL.

About this clone: This CDR3 is also generated by other DNA sequences in the sample. The rearrangement links TRBV18 to TRBJ2-7; D not certain. This CDR3 spans 12 amino acids. Germline V CDR1 and CDR2: KGHSH, LQKENI. Trimming stripped 3 bases from V and 0 bases from J, with 3 bases between. CDR3 amino acids: CASSPSSYEQYF. CDR3 coding DNA: TGTGCCAGCTCACCGAGCTCCTACGAGCAGTACTTC.